This T cell receptor (beta chain) was recorded in a study of T-cell reconstitution after alpha-beta-depleted transplantation in children. Unique molecular identifiers were incorporated when the TCRbeta library was constructed. TCRdb re-derived calls from the PCR reads in MiXCR, one entry per CDR3 protein. In the table there are 450,000 to 600,000 distinct CDR3 sequences, 13% of which are singletons. Germline-derived CDR1 and CDR2 are LGHDT and YNNKEL (reference sequence). The V gene lost 8 bases and the J gene lost 0 bases, with 11 bases spanning the gap. This CDR3 has 14 residues. About this clonotype: Antigen unknown.

Broader study findings: Among T cells one year after transplant, newly produced cells accounted for most counts and diversity. In some patients, recipient T cells and intrathymic progenitors surviving conditioning explained high day-60 diversity. After transplant, at about two months, alpha-beta T cells were reportedly derived from several hundred expanded graft clones.

The sequence came from a male patient younger than 18 who had a stem cell transplant for acute myeloid leukemia, so the T cells may come from the graft donor. Material: PBMCs, mostly from graft donor cells, obtained 360 days after TCRalphabeta/CD19-depleted stem cell transplant. This rearrangement joins TRBV3-1 to TRBJ1-3, with D uncertain. The CDR3 reads CASSRTYSGNTIYF. The CDR3 bases are TGTGCCAGCTCCCGGACCTACTCTGGAAACACCATATATTTT.